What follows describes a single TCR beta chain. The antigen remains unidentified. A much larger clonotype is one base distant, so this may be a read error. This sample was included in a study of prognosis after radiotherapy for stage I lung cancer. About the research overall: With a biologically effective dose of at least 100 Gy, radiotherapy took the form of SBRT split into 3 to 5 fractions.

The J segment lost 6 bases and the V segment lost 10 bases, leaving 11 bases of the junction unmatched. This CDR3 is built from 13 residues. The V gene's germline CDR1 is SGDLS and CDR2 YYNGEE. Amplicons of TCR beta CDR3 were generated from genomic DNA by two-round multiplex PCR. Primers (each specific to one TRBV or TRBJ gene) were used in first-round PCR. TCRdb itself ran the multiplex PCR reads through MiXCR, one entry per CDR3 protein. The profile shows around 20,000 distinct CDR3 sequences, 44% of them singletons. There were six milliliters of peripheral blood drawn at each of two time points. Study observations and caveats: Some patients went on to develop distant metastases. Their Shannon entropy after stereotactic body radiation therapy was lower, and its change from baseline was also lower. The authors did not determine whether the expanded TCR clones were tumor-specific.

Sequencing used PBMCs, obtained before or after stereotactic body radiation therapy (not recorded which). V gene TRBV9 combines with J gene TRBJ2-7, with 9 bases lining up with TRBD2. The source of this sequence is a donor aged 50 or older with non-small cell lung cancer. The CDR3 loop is CAFLAGGWGEQYF. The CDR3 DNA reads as TGTGCCTTCCTGGCGGGGGGGTGGGGCGAGCAGTACTTC.